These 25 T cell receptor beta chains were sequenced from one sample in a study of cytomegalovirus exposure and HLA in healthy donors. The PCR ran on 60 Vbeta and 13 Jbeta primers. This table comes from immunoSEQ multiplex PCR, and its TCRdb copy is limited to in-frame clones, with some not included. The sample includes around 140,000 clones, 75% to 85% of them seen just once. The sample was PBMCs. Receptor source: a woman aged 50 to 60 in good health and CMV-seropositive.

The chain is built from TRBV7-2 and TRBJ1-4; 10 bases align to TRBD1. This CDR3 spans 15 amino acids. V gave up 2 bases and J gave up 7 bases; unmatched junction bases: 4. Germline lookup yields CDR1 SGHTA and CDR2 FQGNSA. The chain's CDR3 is CASSLTRDRGEKLFF. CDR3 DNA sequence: TGTGCCAGCAGCTTAACCCGGGACAGGGGTGAAAAACTGTTTTTT.

CDR3 region: CASSLSGMENGKKLFF. The CDR3 DNA follows: TGTGCCAGTAGTTTATCAGGGATGGAGAATGGGAAAAAACTGTTTTTT. The genes are TRBV19 and TRBJ1-4; TRBD1 is a possible D gene (5 bases). Germline-derived CDR1 and CDR2 are LNHDA and SQIVND (reference sequence). V was shortened by 5 bases and J by 9 bases, with 22 bases between the two germline ends. The CDR3 covers 16 residues.

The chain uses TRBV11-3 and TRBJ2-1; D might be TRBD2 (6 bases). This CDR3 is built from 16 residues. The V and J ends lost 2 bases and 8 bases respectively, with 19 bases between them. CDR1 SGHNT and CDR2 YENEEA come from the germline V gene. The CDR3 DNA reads TGTGCCAGCAGCTTACAGGGCGGGACGGTAAACTATGAGCAGTTCTTC. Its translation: CASSLQGGTVNYEQFF.

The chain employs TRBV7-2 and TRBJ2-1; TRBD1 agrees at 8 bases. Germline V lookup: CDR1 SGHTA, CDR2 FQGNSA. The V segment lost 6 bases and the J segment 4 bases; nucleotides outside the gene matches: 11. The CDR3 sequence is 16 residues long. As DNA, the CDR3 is TGTGCCAGCAGTCCGAGACAGGGGAACTTATACAATGAGCAGTTCTTC. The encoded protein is CASSPRQGNLYNEQFF.

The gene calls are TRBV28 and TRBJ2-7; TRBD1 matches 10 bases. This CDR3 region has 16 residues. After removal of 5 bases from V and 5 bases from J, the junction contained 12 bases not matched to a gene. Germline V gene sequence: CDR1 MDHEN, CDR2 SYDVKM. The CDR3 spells CASSPPQTGGMNEQYF. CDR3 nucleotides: TGTGCCAGCAGTCCACCACAGACAGGGGGCATGAACGAGCAGTACTTC. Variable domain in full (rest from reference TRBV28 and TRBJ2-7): DVKVTQSSRYLVKRTGEKVFLECVQDMDHENMFWYRQDPGLGLRLIYFSYDVKMKEKGDIPEGYSVSREKKERFSLILESASTNQTSMYLCASSPPQTGGMNEQYFGPGTRLTVT.

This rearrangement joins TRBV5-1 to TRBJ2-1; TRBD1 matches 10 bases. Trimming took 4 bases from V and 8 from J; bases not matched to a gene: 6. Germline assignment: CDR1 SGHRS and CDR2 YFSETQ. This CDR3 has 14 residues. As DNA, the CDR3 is TGCGCCAGCAGCCTGGGACAGGGGATCGATGAGCAGTTCTTC. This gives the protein CASSLGQGIDEQFF. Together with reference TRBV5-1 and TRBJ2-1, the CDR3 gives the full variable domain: KAGVTQTPRYLIKTRGQQVTLSCSPISGHRSVSWYQQTPGQGLQFLFEYFSETQRNKGNFPGRFSGRQFSNSRSEMNVSTLELGDSALYLCASSLGQGIDEQFFGPGTRLTVL.

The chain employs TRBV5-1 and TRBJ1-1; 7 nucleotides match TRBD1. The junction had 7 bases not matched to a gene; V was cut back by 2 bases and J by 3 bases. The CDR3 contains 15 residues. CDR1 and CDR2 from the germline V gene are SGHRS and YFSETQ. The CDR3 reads CASSFRPRGDTEAFF. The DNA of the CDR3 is TGCGCCAGCAGCTTTCGCCCCAGGGGGGACACTGAAGCTTTCTTT.

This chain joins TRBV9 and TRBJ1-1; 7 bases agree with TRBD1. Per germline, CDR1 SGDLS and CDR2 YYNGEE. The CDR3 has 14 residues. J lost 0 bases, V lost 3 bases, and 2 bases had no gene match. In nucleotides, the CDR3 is TGTGCCAGCAGCGCGACAGGGATGAACACTGAAGCTTTCTTT. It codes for CASSATGMNTEAFF.

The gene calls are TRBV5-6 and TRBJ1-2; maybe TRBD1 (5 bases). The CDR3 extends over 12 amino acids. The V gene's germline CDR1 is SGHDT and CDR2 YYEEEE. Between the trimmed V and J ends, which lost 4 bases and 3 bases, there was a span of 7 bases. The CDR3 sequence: CASSPGDYGYTF. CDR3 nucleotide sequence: TGTGCCAGCAGCCCGGGGGACTATGGCTACACCTTC.

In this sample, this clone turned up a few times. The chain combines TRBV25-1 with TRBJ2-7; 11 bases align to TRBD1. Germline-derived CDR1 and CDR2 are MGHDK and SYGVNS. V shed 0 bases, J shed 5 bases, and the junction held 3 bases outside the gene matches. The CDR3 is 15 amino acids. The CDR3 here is CASSEYVGQGDEQYF. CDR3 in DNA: TGTGCCAGCAGTGAATACGTGGGACAGGGGGACGAGCAGTACTTC.

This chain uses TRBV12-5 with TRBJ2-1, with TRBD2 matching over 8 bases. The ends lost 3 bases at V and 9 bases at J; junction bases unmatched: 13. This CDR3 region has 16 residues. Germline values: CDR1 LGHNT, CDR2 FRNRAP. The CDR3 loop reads CASGFFTAGEVGEQFF. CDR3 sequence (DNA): TGTGCTAGTGGTTTTTTTACAGCGGGAGAGGTTGGTGAGCAGTTCTTC.

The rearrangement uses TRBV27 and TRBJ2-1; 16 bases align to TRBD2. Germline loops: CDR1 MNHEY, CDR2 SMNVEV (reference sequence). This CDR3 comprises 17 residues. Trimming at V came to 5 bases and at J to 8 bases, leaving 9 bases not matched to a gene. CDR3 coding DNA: TGTGCCAGCAGTCCACCTCCGGGACTAGCGGGAGGGCATGAGCAGTTCTTC. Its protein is CASSPPPGLAGGHEQFF.

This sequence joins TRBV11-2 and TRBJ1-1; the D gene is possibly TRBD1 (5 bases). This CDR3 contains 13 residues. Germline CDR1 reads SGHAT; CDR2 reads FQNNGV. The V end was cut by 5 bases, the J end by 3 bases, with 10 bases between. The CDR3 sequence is CASSKDRYTEAFF. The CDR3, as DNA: TGTGCCAGCAGCAAAGACAGATACACTGAAGCTTTCTTT.

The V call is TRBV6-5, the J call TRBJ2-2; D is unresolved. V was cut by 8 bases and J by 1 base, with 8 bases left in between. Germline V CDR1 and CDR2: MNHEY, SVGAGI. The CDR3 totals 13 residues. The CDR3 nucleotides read TGTGCCAGCGGAGTAGTGAACACCGGGGAGCTGTTTTTT. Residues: CASGVVNTGELFF.

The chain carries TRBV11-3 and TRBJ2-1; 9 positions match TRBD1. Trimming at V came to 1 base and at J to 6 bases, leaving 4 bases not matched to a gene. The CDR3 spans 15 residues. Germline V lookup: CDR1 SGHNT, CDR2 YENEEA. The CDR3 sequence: CASSLGGTGFNEQFF. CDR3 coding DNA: TGTGCCAGCAGCTTAGGCGGGACAGGGTTCAATGAGCAGTTCTTC.

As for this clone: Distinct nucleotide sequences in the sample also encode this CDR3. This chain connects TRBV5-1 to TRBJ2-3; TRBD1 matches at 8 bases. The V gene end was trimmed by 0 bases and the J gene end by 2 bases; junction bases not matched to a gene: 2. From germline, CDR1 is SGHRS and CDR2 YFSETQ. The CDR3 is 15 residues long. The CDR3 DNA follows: TGCGCCAGCAGCTTGGCGGGACAGGTCACAGATACGCAGTATTTT. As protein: CASSLAGQVTDTQYF.

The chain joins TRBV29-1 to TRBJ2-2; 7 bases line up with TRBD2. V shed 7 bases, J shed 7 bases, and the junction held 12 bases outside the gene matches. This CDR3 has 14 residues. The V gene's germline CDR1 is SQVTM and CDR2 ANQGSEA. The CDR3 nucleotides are TGCAGCGCCTCGTGGCGGGAGTATAGCGGGGAGCTGTTTTTT. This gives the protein CSASWREYSGELFF.

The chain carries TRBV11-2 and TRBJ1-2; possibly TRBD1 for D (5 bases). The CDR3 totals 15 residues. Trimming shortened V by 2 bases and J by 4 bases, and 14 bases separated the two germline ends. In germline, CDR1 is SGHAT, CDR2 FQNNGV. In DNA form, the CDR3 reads TGTGCCAGCAGCTTAACGGGGGGGGGAGCCTATGGCTACACCTTC. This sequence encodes CASSLTGGGAYGYTF.

The CDR3 coding sequence is TGCAGTGCTGACGGAGGAGGGGGCTACACCTTC. Protein: CSADGGGGYTF. The chain uses TRBV20-1 and TRBJ1-2; no clear D. CDR1 DFQATT and CDR2 SNEGSKA come from the germline V gene (reference sequence). CDR3 size: 11 residues. V lost 5 bases to trimming and J lost 8 bases, with 12 bases between them.

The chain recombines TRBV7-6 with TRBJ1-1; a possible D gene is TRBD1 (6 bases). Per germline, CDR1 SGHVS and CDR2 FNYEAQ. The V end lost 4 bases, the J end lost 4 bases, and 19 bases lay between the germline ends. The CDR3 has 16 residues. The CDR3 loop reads CASSSGGGGYGTEAFF. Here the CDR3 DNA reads TGTGCCAGCAGCTCCGGTGGGGGGGGCTACGGCACTGAAGCTTTCTTT.

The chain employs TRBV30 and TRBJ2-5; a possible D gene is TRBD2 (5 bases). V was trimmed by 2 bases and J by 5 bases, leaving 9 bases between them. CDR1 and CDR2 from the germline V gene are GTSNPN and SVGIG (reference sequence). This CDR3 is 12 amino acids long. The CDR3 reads CAWSMSGETQYF. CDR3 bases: TGTGCCTGGAGTATGTCGGGGGAGACCCAGTACTTC.

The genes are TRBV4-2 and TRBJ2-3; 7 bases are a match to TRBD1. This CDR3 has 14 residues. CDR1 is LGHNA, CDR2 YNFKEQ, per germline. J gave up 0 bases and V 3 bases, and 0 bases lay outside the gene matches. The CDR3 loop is CASSHRGSTDTQYF. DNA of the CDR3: TGTGCCAGCAGCCACAGGGGGAGCACAGATACGCAGTATTTT.

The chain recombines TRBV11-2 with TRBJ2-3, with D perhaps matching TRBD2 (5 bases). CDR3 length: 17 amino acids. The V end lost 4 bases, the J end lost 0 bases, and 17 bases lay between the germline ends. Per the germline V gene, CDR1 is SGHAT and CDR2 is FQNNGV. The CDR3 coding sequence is TGTGCCAGCAGCTCTCTTTATATGGAGGTCAGCACAGATACGCAGTATTTT. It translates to CASSSLYMEVSTDTQYF.

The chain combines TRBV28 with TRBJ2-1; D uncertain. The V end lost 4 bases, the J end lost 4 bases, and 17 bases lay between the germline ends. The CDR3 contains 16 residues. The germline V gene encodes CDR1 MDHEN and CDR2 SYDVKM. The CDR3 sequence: CASSSPEAPPYNEQFF. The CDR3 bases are TGTGCCAGCAGTTCCCCAGAGGCCCCACCTTACAATGAGCAGTTCTTC.

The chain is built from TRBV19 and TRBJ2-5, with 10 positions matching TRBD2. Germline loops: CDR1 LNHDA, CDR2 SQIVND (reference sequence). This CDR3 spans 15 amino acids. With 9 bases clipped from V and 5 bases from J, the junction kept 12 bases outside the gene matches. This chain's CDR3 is CASAWTSGRGETQYF. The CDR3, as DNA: TGTGCCAGCGCCTGGACTAGCGGACGCGGGGAGACCCAGTACTTC.